This T cell receptor (beta chain) was observed in a study of CD8 T cells in Susac syndrome. Random hexamers primed reverse transcription of about 0.5 to 1 ug RNA. MiXCR, applied by TCRdb to the immunoSEQ multiplex PCR reads, yields one record per CDR3 protein. Here the sample spans around 200,000 distinct CDR3 sequences, roughly 94% being singletons. This clonotype was counted between two and nine times. Trimming pared 1 base from V and 5 bases from J, leaving 4 bases between. Germline V gives CDR1 LGHDT, CDR2 YNNKEL (reference sequence). The CDR3 is 12 amino acids. J is TRBJ2-3 and V is TRBV3-1; unclear D gene. The source material was CD4+ T cells from PBMCs. The TCR originated in a human donor with multiple sclerosis. CDR3 bases: TGTGCCAGCAGCCAAGTTGAAGATACGCAGTATTTT. Its translation is CASSQVEDTQYF.